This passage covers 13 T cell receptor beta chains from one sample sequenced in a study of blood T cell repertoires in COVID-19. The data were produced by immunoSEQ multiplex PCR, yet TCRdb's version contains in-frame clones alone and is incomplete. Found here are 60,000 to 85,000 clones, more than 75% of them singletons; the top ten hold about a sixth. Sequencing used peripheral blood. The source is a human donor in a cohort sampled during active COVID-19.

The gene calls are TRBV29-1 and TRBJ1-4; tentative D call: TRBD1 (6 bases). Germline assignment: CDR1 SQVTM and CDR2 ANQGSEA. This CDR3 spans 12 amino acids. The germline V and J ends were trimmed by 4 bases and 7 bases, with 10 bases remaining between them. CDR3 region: CSVARGGEKLFF. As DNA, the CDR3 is TGCAGCGTTGCGAGGGGGGGTGAAAAACTGTTTTTT.

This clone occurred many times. The CDR3 nucleotides read TGTGCCAGCAGTGATACAGGGAATGGCAATCAGCCCCAGCATTTT. It is translated as CASSDTGNGNQPQHF. This sequence joins TRBV2 and TRBJ1-5, with D maybe TRBD1 (6 bases). The CDR3 length is 15 residues. V was cut by 3 bases and J by 2 bases, with 11 bases left in between. CDR1 and CDR2 (germline): SNHLY, FYNNEI.

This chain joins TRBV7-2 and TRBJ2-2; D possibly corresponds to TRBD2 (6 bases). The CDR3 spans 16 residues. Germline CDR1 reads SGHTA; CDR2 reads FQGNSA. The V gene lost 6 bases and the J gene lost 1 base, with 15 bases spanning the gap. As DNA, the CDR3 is TGTGCCAGCAGTAACCTAGGAGGGCAGAACACCGGGGAGCTGTTTTTT. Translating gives CASSNLGGQNTGELFF.

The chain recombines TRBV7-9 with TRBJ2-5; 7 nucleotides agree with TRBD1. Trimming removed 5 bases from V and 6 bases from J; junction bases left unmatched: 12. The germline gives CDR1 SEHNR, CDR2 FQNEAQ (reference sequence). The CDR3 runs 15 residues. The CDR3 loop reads CASSRDREWRKTQYF. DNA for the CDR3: TGTGCCAGCAGCCGCGACAGGGAGTGGAGGAAGACCCAGTACTTC.

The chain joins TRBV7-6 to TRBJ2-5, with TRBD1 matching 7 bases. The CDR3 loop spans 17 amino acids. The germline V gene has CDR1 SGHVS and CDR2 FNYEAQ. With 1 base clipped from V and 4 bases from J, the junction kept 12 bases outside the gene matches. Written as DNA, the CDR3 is TGTGCCAGCAGCTTAGACCGACGCAGGGGGATAGTAGAGACCCAGTACTTC. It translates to CASSLDRRRGIVETQYF.

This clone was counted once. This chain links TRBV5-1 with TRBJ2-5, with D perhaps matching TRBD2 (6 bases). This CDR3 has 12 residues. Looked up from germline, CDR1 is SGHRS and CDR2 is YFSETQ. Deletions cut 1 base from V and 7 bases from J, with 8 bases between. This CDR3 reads CASSLLGGTQYF. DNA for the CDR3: TGCGCCAGCAGCTTGCTGGGGGGGACCCAGTACTTC.

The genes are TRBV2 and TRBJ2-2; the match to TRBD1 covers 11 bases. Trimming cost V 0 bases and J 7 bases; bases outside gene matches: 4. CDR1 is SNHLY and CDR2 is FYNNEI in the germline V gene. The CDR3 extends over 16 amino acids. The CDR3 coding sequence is TGTGCCAGCAGTGAAGCGGGACAGGGGGATGACGGGGAGCTGTTTTTT. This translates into CASSEAGQGDDGELFF.

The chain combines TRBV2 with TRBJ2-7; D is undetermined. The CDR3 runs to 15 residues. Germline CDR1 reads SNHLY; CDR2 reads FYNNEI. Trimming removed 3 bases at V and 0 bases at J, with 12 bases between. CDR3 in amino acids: CASSDDSSLSYEQYF. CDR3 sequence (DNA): TGTGCCAGCAGTGATGATAGCAGCCTCTCCTACGAGCAGTACTTC.

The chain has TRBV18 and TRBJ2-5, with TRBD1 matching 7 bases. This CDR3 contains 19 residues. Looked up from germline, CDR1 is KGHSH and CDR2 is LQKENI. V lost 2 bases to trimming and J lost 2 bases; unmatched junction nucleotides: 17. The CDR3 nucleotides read TGTGCCAGCTCACCAAAGGTTGCAGGCCAGGGGACAGATCAAGAGACCCAGTACTTC. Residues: CASSPKVAGQGTDQETQYF.

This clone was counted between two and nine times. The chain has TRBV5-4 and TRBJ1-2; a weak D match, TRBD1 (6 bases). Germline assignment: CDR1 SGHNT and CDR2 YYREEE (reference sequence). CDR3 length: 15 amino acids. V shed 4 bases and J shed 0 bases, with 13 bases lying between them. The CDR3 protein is CASSASTGTNYGYTF. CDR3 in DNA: TGTGCCAGCAGCGCCTCGACAGGAACTAACTATGGCTACACCTTC.

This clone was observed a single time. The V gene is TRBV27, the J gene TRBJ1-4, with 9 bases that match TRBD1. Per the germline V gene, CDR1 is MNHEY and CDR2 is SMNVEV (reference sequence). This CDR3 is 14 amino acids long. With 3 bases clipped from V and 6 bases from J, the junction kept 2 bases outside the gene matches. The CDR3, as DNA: TGTGCCAGCAGTTTGGGGACAGGGTATGAAAAACTGTTTTTT. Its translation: CASSLGTGYEKLFF.

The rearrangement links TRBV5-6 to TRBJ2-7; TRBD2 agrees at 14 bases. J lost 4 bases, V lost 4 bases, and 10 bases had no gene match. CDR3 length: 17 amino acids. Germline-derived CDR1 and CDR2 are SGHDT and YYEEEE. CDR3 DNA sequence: TGTGCCAGCAGCCCGGATCGACTAGCGGGAGGGGCTTACGAGCAGTACTTC. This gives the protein CASSPDRLAGGAYEQYF.

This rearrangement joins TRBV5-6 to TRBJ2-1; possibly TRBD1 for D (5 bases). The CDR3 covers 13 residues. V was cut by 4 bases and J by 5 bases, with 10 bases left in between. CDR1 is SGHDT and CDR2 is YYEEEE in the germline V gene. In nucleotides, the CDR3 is TGTGCCAGCAGCCCGGACACCGACAATGAGCAGTTCTTC. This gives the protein CASSPDTDNEQFF.